The 19 T cell receptor beta chains in this list originate from one sample, sequenced in a study of shared clonotypes between healthy human individuals. The assay was immunoSEQ multiplex PCR, and TCRdb's table has in-frame clones only and misses some. Among over a million clones, 97% to 99% were seen once, and the ten largest hold 0.36%. The sample was naive CD4+ T cells sorted from blood. Subset described: CD45RA+ positively selected. These receptors originate from a man younger than 40 in good health.

The rearrangement joins TRBV18 to TRBJ2-5, with D perhaps TRBD1 (5 bases). The germline V gene encodes CDR1 KGHSH and CDR2 LQKENI. CDR3 size: 14 residues. V was pared by 2 bases and J by 4 bases, with 11 bases between. The CDR3 protein is CASSPSVGVETQYF. The CDR3 DNA reads TGTGCCAGCTCACCATCAGTAGGGGTAGAGACCCAGTACTTC.

The V and J genes are TRBV11-2 and TRBJ1-4, with 9 bases lining up with TRBD1. This CDR3 spans 15 amino acids. Germline CDR1 and CDR2: SGHAT and FQNNGV. J lost 8 bases, V lost 1 base, and 5 bases had no gene match. CDR3 protein: CASSLGDRADEKLFF. CDR3 coding DNA: TGTGCCAGCAGCTTAGGGGACAGGGCTGACGAAAAACTGTTTTTT.

The chain carries TRBV5-8 and TRBJ2-7; D may correspond to TRBD1 or TRBD2 (5 bases each). Looked up from germline, CDR1 is SGHTS and CDR2 is YDEGEE. V gave up 4 bases and J gave up 3 bases, with 14 bases separating them. CDR3 length: 14 residues. The CDR3 here is CASSKGPGLYEQYF. Written as DNA, the CDR3 is TGTGCCAGCAGCAAGGGACCCGGACTCTACGAGCAGTACTTC.

Only one count was recorded for this clone. The chain couples TRBV27 to TRBJ2-7; no clear D gene. The CDR3 contains 13 residues. Germline V gives CDR1 MNHEY, CDR2 SMNVEV (reference sequence). The CDR3 loop is CEVVWVEAYEQYF. In DNA, the CDR3 is TGTGAGGTTGTTTGGGTAGAGGCCTACGAGCAGTACTTC.

The gene calls are TRBV10-1 and TRBJ2-3; D ambiguous. The CDR3 is 15 amino acids. V was trimmed by 3 bases and J by 2 bases, leaving 12 bases between them. The germline CDR1 and CDR2 sequences are WNHNN and SYGVQD (reference sequence). The CDR3 sequence: CASSEGVRNTDTQYF. The CDR3 nucleotides read TGCGCCAGCAGTGAAGGTGTCCGAAACACAGATACGCAGTATTTT.

Regarding this clone: In the same sample, other DNA sequences code for this CDR3. The V and J genes are TRBV7-2 and TRBJ1-5, with unresolved D. The CDR3 has 12 amino acids. The V and J ends lost 2 bases and 6 bases respectively, with 5 bases between them. Germline V lookup: CDR1 SGHTA, CDR2 FQGNSA. The CDR3 nucleotides read TGTGCCAGCAGCTTATTGAGTCAGCCCCAGCATTTT. Protein product: CASSLLSQPQHF.

The chain is built from TRBV19 and TRBJ2-7; 7 nucleotides line up with TRBD1. This CDR3 has 16 amino acids. Germline trimming cut 6 bases from V and 2 bases from J; bases unmatched to any gene: 13. Germline values: CDR1 LNHDA, CDR2 SQIVND (reference sequence). The CDR3 spells CASSSTPGTEAYEQYF. The CDR3 bases are TGTGCCAGTAGCTCCACCCCCGGGACAGAGGCCTACGAGCAGTACTTC.

This chain links TRBV5-1 with TRBJ2-2; perhaps TRBD1 as D (5 bases). The CDR3 is made up of 15 amino acids. The V gene lost 0 bases and the J gene lost 3 bases, with 9 bases spanning the gap. Germline lookup yields CDR1 SGHRS and CDR2 YFSETQ. As DNA, the CDR3 is TGCGCCAGCAGCTTGGGACAGCTTTACACCGGGGAGCTGTTTTTT. Translated: CASSLGQLYTGELFF.

CDR3 region: CASTAFSKGRETQYF. The CDR3 DNA reads TGTGCCAGCACCGCCTTTTCGAAGGGGCGGGAGACCCAGTACTTC. The chain carries TRBV27 and TRBJ2-5, with TRBD1 as a possible D gene (5 bases). V lost 7 bases and J 5 bases, leaving 20 bases between the germline ends. This CDR3 region has 15 residues. Per germline, CDR1 MNHEY and CDR2 SMNVEV (reference sequence).

The CDR3 DNA sequence: TGTGCCAGCAGCCCCCGGACAGGGAATTATCAGCCCCAGCATTTT. Translated, it gives CASSPRTGNYQPQHF. This chain connects TRBV7-2 to TRBJ1-5; TRBD1 agrees at 8 bases. V was pared by 5 bases and J by 5 bases, with 8 bases of the junction left unmatched. The CDR3 is made up of 15 amino acids. Per germline, CDR1 SGHTA and CDR2 FQGNSA.

The V gene is TRBV30, the J gene TRBJ2-5, with D perhaps TRBD1 (6 bases). Germline V gives CDR1 GTSNPN, CDR2 SVGIG (reference sequence). Trimming removed 1 base at V and 3 bases at J, with 12 bases between. The CDR3 runs to 14 residues. DNA of the CDR3: TGTGCCTGGAGTGGGGGACAACTGGAAGAGACCCAGTACTTC. Its translation: CAWSGGQLEETQYF.

This sequence joins TRBV6-5 and TRBJ2-3; D possibly uses TRBD1 or TRBD2 (6 bases each). Germline V CDR1 and CDR2: MNHEY, SVGAGI. V was clipped by 4 bases and J by 4 bases, with 15 bases between them. The CDR3 covers 15 residues. CDR3 residues: CASSSAGTYADTQYF. CDR3 nucleotides: TGTGCCAGCAGTTCCGCGGGGACATACGCAGATACGCAGTATTTT.

The genes are TRBV7-9 and TRBJ2-5, with D possibly being TRBD1 or TRBD2 (5 bases each). The CDR3 has 14 residues. Germline CDR1 is SEHNR and CDR2 is FQNEAQ (reference sequence). The ends were cut back, 5 bases at V and 3 bases at J, with 13 bases in the middle. The CDR3 sequence: CASSERVTEETQYF. The CDR3 DNA reads TGTGCCAGCAGCGAGAGGGTGACAGAAGAGACCCAGTACTTC.

The chain uses TRBV5-1 and TRBJ2-2; D possibly corresponds to TRBD2 (6 bases). The germline CDR1 and CDR2 sequences are SGHRS and YFSETQ. V was pared by 4 bases and J by 4 bases, with 11 bases between. This CDR3 region has 14 residues. The CDR3 spells CASSPTGVTGELFF. The DNA for the CDR3 is TGCGCCAGCAGCCCGACGGGGGTCACCGGGGAGCTGTTTTTT.

The V gene is TRBV5-1, the J gene TRBJ2-7; perhaps TRBD1 as D (5 bases). CDR3 length: 14 amino acids. From germline, CDR1 is SGHRS and CDR2 YFSETQ. The ends were cut back, 0 bases at V and 7 bases at J, with 14 bases in the middle. The CDR3 protein is CASSLGRVVTEQYF. The CDR3 DNA follows: TGCGCCAGCAGCTTGGGCAGGGTTGTAACAGAGCAGTACTTC.

The J gene is TRBJ2-7, the V gene TRBV2, with 8 bases matching TRBD2. The junction had 6 bases not matched to a gene; V was cut back by 4 bases and J by 1 base. The germline V gene has CDR1 SNHLY and CDR2 FYNNEI. The CDR3 is 15 residues long. This CDR3 reads CASSVWREASYEQYF. CDR3 coding DNA: TGTGCCAGCAGTGTATGGCGGGAGGCGTCCTACGAGCAGTACTTC.

V and J are TRBV10-1 and TRBJ2-1, with D unresolved. The V end lost 9 bases, the J end lost 13 bases, and 19 bases lay between the germline ends. This CDR3 is 12 amino acids long. Germline assignment: CDR1 WNHNN and CDR2 SYGVQD (reference sequence). CDR3 loop: CASSPSSGNQFF. The CDR3, as DNA: TGCGCCAGTAGTCCCAGCTCCGGAAATCAGTTCTTC.

The chain joins TRBV7-8 to TRBJ2-5; D unclear. V lost 5 bases and J lost 1, with 17 bases in between. The CDR3 runs 16 residues. The germline V gene has CDR1 SGHVS and CDR2 FQNEAQ. The CDR3 DNA reads TGTGCCAGCAGCCTTATGGACGGGCTAATCCAAGAGACCCAGTACTTC. It is translated as CASSLMDGLIQETQYF.

Only one count was recorded for this clone. V gene TRBV9 combines with J gene TRBJ2-2; 9 bases line up with TRBD1. V dropped 0 bases and J dropped 0; count of bases not matched to a gene: 3. CDR1 SGDLS and CDR2 YYNGEE come from the germline V gene. The CDR3 is 17 amino acids. DNA for the CDR3: TGTGCCAGCAGCGTAGCGGGGACAGGGCCGAACACCGGGGAGCTGTTTTTT. Amino acids: CASSVAGTGPNTGELFF. Full variable domain (missing parts from reference TRBV9 and TRBJ2-2): DSGVTQTPKHLITATGQRVTLRCSPRSGDLSVYWYQQSLDQGLQFLIQYYNGEERAKGNILERFSAQQFPDLHSELNLSSLELGDSALYFCASSVAGTGPNTGELFFGEGSRLTVL.